This passage covers 9 T cell receptor beta chains from one sample sequenced in a study of human thymus T cells. Only in-frame clones appear in the TCRdb table, and some are missing; sequencing was by immunoSEQ multiplex PCR. The data contain some 120,000 clones, around 94% of them singletons. The source of the thymus tissue was resections taken during corrective heart surgery. Sequencing was carried out using thymus tissue. Every receptor here comes from a boy younger than two with a congenital heart defect but otherwise immunologically healthy.

This chain connects TRBV2 to TRBJ1-1; D not resolved. Per germline, CDR1 SNHLY and CDR2 FYNNEI. V was clipped by 0 bases and J by 3 bases, with 11 bases between them. This CDR3 is 15 amino acids long. CDR3 nucleotide sequence: TGTGCCAGCAGTGAAGCGGTGACGGCATACACTGAAGCTTTCTTT. Its translation: CASSEAVTAYTEAFF.

V gene TRBV2 combines with J gene TRBJ1-6; perhaps TRBD1 as D (6 bases). Germline V gene data show CDR1 as SNHLY and CDR2 as FYNNEI. V was trimmed by 6 bases and J by 7 bases, leaving 10 bases between them. There are 13 residues in the CDR3. The CDR3: CASSEGENSPLHF. The DNA for the CDR3 is TGTGCCAGCAGCGAGGGGGAGAATTCACCCCTCCACTTT. Looking up the rest from reference TRBV2 and TRBJ1-6 gives the full variable domain: EPEVTQTPSHQVTQMGQEVILRCVPISNHLYFYWYRQILGQKVEFLVSFYNNEISEKSEIFDDQFSVERPDGSNFTLKIRSTKLEDSAMYFCASSEGENSPLHFGNGTRLTVT.

V gene TRBV5-4 combines with J gene TRBJ2-6; D is ambiguous. The length of the CDR3 is 15 residues. The V end lost 4 bases, the J end lost 0 bases, and 8 bases lay between the germline ends. CDR1 is SGHNT and CDR2 is YYREEE in the germline V gene (reference sequence). Here the CDR3 reads CASSATTSGANVLTF. Here the CDR3 DNA reads TGTGCCAGCAGCGCCACGACCTCTGGGGCCAACGTCCTGACTTTC.

The chain recombines TRBV23-1 with TRBJ1-3; perhaps TRBD1 as D (5 bases). TRBV23-1 is designated an ORF whose function remains uncertain. CDR3 length equals 15 residues. Trimming removed 7 bases at V and 4 bases at J, with 17 bases between. CDR3 region: CASITGRPRGNTIYF. The CDR3 coding sequence is TGCGCCAGCATCACGGGACGCCCAAGGGGAAACACCATATATTTT.

The J gene is TRBJ1-2, the V gene TRBV2; D call uncertain. In germline, CDR1 is SNHLY, CDR2 FYNNEI. The CDR3 spans 16 residues. Trimming left V 2 bases short and J 3 bases short, with 16 bases between. The CDR3 region has the DNA TGTGCCAGCAGTGAAAGCGTCGTCTTACAATACTATGGCTACACCTTC. Its translation: CASSESVVLQYYGYTF. The entire variable domain, with the rest obtained from reference TRBV2 and TRBJ1-2, is as follows: EPEVTQTPSHQVTQMGQEVILRCVPISNHLYFYWYRQILGQKVEFLVSFYNNEISEKSEIFDDQFSVERPDGSNFTLKIRSTKLEDSAMYFCASSESVVLQYYGYTFGSGTRLTVV.

The chain is built from TRBV6-6 and TRBJ1-2; no clear D gene. The CDR3 contains 15 residues. Germline assignment: CDR1 MNHNY and CDR2 SVGAGI (reference sequence). V lost 6 bases to trimming and J lost 2 bases, with 16 bases between them. The CDR3 protein is CASSPCQTANYGYTF. The CDR3 DNA reads as TGTGCCAGCAGCCCGTGTCAGACGGCGAACTATGGCTACACCTTC.

The chain links TRBV4-3 to TRBJ2-2; TRBD2 agrees at 8 bases. V shed 3 bases, J shed 3 bases, and the junction held 6 bases outside the gene matches. Germline CDR1 reads LGHNA; CDR2 reads YSLEER. This CDR3 comprises 16 residues. The CDR3 sequence is CASSQAPGLDTGELFF. The CDR3 nucleotides read TGCGCCAGCAGCCAGGCTCCGGGACTAGACACCGGGGAGCTGTTTTTT.

The chain recombines TRBV7-9 with TRBJ2-2; 9 bases match TRBD1. CDR1 SEHNR and CDR2 FQNEAQ come from the germline V gene (reference sequence). The CDR3 sequence is 17 residues long. J was trimmed by 7 bases and V by 3 bases; bases with no gene match: 12. The CDR3, as DNA: TGTGCCAGCAGCTTCCCCTCCTGGGGACAGGGTTTCGGGGAGCTGTTTTTT. It encodes CASSFPSWGQGFGELFF. Using reference TRBV7-9 and TRBJ2-2 for the parts outside the CDR3, the full variable domain is DTGVSQNPRHKITKRGQNVTFRCDPISEHNRLYWYRQTLGQGPEFLTYFQNEAQLEKSRLLSDRFSAERPKGSFSTLEIQRTEQGDSAMYLCASSFPSWGQGFGELFFGEGSRLTVL.

The chain recombines TRBV5-1 with TRBJ2-7; unclear D gene. From germline, CDR1 is SGHRS and CDR2 YFSETQ. The CDR3 length is 12 residues. Trimming pared 4 bases from V and 0 bases from J, leaving 5 bases between. The CDR3 is CASSPPSYEQYF. The DNA for the CDR3 is TGCGCCAGCAGCCCGCCCTCCTACGAGCAGTACTTC. Full variable domain (rest looked up from reference TRBV5-1 and TRBJ2-7): KAGVTQTPRYLIKTRGQQVTLSCSPISGHRSVSWYQQTPGQGLQFLFEYFSETQRNKGNFPGRFSGRQFSNSRSEMNVSTLELGDSALYLCASSPPSYEQYFGPGTRLTVT.